Sequencing of this T cell receptor (beta chain) was carried out in a study of blood T cells in healthy people across ages. CDR1 and CDR2 (germline): SGHRS, YFSETQ. The CDR3 consists of 13 residues. V was cut by 4 bases and J by 4 bases, with 9 bases left in between. It was with a sample-barcoded 5' primer and a J-beta primer mix that a second PCR of about 6 to 12 cycles was run. TCRdb re-called the 5' RACE reads with MiXCR, one entry per CDR3 protein. The sample holds hundreds of thousands of distinct CDR3 sequences, roughly 32% seen once. In its sample, this clonotype was seen many times. The sample taken for sequencing was blood. This sequence joins TRBV5-1 and TRBJ1-5; D is perhaps TRBD1 (5 bases). The TCR was taken from a woman older than 75 in good health. For the CDR3, the DNA is TGCGCCAGCAGCCAGGGAGATAATCAGCCCCAGCATTTT. Translating it yields CASSQGDNQPQHF.